The clone carrying this T cell receptor beta chain was detected a few times. The antigen remains unidentified. The sample belongs to a study of identical twins. With template switching, a universal primer site was added, and the cDNA carried unique molecular identifiers. TCRdb re-called the 5' RACE reads through MiXCR, storing one row per CDR3 protein. The sample shows 430,000 or so distinct CDR3 sequences, 20% to 25% of them seen only once. Study-wide results and limits: For cord blood, abundant beta clonotypes had fewer insertions, unlike memory repertoires, which showed none. Modeled out-of-frame TCR alpha sharing in monozygotic twins fell below observed levels.

Trimming removed 5 bases from V and 4 bases from J, with 18 bases in between. CDR1 and CDR2 from the germline V gene are SGHRS and YFSETQ. CDR3 size: 16 residues. The sample also formed part of further work on T cells expressing NK-cell markers.

The chain joins TRBV5-1 to TRBJ2-2; TRBD1 is a possible D gene (6 bases). This receptor was taken from a woman under 30 in good health. The sequencing sample was made of CD4+ T cells sorted from blood. CDR3 in DNA: TGCGCCAGCAGTTCCCAGGGGCAGTCGGTCACCGGGGAGCTGTTTTTT. This sequence encodes CASSSQGQSVTGELFF.